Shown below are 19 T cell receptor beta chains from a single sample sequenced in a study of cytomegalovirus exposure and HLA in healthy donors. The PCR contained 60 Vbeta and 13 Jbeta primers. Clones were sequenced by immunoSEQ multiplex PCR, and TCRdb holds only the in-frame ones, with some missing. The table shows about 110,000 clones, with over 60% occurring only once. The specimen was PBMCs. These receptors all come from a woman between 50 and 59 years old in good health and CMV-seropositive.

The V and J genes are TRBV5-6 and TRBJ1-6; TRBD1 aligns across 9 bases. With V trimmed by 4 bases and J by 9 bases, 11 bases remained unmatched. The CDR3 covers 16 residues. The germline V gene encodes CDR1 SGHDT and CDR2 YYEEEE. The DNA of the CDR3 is TGTGCCAGCAGCCCACGAGCCGGGACAGGGACTTCACCCCTCCACTTT. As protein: CASSPRAGTGTSPLHF.

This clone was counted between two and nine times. This CDR3 reads CASSEQGLTEAFF. The CDR3 coding sequence is TGTGCCAGCAGTGAACAGGGGTTAACTGAAGCTTTCTTT. V usage is TRBV2 and J usage is TRBJ1-1, with D perhaps TRBD1 (6 bases). CDR1 and CDR2 (germline): SNHLY, FYNNEI. With 2 bases removed from V and 5 bases from J, the gap between germline ends came to 9 bases. This CDR3 region has 13 residues.

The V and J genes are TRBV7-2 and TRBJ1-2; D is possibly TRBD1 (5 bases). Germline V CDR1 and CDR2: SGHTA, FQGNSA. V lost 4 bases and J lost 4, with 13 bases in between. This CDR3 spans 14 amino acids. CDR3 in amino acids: CASSWGEEAYGYTF. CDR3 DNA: TGTGCCAGCAGCTGGGGGGAAGAGGCCTATGGCTACACCTTC.

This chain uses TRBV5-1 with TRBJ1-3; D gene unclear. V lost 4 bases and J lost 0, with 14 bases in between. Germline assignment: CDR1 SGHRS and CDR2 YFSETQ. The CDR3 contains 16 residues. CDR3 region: CASSLAGNPSGNTIYF. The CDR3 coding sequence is TGCGCCAGCAGCCTGGCCGGGAACCCCTCTGGAAACACCATATATTTT.

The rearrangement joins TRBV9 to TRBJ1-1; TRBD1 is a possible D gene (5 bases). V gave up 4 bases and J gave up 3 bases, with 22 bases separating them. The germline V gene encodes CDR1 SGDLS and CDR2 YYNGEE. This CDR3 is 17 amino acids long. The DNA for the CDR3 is TGTGCCAGCAGCCAGGCGACGGGCCTCGGGGGAGACACTGAAGCTTTCTTT. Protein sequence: CASSQATGLGGDTEAFF.

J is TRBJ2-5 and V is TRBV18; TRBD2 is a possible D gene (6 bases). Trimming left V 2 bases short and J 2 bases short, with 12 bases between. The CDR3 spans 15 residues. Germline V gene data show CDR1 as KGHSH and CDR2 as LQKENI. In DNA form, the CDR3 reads TGTGCCAGCTCACCAGTTGGACTATTTCAAGAGACCCAGTACTTC. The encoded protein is CASSPVGLFQETQYF.

The CDR3 region has the DNA TGTGCCAGCAGCTTAAAGGACAGGGGGGCCTATGGCTACACCTTC. This sequence encodes CASSLKDRGAYGYTF. This chain connects TRBV7-9 to TRBJ1-2, with TRBD1 identical over 10 bases. V trimming: 2 bases; J trimming: 4 bases; junction bases outside the gene matches: 4. CDR3 length equals 15 residues. Germline CDR1 SEHNR, CDR2 FQNEAQ (reference sequence).

CDR3 coding DNA: TGTGCCAGCAGCTTAGATTCGGCGGGGGGGAGCTCCTACAATGAGCAGTTCTTC. Translation: CASSLDSAGGSSYNEQFF. The chain links TRBV11-2 to TRBJ2-1; 9 nucleotides align to TRBD2. CDR1 and CDR2 (germline): SGHAT, FQNNGV. The CDR3 covers 18 residues. Losses at the gene ends were 0 bases for V and 0 bases for J; bases not matched to a gene: 6. The whole variable domain, filled in from reference TRBV11-2 and TRBJ2-1, reads EAGVAQSPRYKIIEKRQSVAFWCNPISGHATLYWYQQILGQGPKLLIQFQNNGVVDDSQLPKDRFSAERLKGVDSTLKIQPAKLEDSAVYLCASSLDSAGGSSYNEQFFGPGTRLTVL.

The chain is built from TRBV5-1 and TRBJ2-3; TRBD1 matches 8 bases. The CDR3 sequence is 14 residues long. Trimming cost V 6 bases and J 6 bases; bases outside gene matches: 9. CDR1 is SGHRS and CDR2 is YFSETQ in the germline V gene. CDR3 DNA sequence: TGCGCCAGCACCGCCCCAACAGGGGGTGATACGCAGTATTTT. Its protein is CASTAPTGGDTQYF. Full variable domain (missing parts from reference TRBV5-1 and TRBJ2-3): KAGVTQTPRYLIKTRGQQVTLSCSPISGHRSVSWYQQTPGQGLQFLFEYFSETQRNKGNFPGRFSGRQFSNSRSEMNVSTLELGDSALYLCASTAPTGGDTQYFGPGTRLTVL.

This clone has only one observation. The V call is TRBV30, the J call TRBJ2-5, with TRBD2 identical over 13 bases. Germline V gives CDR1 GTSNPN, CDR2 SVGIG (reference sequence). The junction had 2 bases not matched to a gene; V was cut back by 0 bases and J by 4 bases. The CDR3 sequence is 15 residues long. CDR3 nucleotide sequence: TGTGCCTGGAGTGTTGGACTAGCGGGGGTAGAGACCCAGTACTTC. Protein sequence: CAWSVGLAGVETQYF.

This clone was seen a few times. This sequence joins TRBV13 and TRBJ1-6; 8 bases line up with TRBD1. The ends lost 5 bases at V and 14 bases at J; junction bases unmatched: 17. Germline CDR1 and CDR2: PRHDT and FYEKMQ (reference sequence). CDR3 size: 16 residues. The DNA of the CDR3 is TGTGCCAGCAGCCGCGGACAGGGCGGGCATCTCGGGGCCCTCCACTTT. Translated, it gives CASSRGQGGHLGALHF.

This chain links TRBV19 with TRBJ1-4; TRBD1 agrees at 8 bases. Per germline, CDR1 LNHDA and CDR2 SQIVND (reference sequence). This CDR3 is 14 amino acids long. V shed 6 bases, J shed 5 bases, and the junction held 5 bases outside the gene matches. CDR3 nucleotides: TGTGCCAGTAGGGGGACAGGTCAAAATGAAAAACTGTTTTTT. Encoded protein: CASRGTGQNEKLFF.

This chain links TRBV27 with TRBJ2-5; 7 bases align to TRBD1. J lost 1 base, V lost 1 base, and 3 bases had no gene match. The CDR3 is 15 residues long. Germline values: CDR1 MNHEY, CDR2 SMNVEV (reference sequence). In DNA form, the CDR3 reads TGTGCCAGCAGTTTATGGGGACAGTTCCAAGAGACCCAGTACTTC. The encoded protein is CASSLWGQFQETQYF.

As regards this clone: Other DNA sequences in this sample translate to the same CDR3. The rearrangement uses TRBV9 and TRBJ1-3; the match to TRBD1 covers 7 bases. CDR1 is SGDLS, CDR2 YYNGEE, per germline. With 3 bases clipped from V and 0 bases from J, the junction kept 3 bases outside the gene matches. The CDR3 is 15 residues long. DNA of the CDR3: TGTGCCAGCAGCGCGGGACAGAACTCTGGAAACACCATATATTTT. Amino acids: CASSAGQNSGNTIYF.

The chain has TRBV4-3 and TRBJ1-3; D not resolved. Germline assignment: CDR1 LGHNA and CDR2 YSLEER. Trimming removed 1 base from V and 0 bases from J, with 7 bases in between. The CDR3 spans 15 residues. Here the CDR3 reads CASSQAGSSGNTIYF. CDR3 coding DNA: TGCGCCAGCAGCCAAGCGGGGAGCTCTGGAAACACCATATATTTT.

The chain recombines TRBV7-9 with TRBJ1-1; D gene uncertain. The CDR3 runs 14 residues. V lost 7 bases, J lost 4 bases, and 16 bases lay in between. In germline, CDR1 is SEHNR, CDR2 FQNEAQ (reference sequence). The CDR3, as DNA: TGTGCCAGCATCAGCCCCGGTTGGAGCACTGAAGCTTTCTTT. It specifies CASISPGWSTEAFF.

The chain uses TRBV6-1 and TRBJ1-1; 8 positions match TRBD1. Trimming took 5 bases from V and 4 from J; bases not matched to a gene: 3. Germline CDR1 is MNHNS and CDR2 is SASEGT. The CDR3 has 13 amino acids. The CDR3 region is CASSPQGGTEAFF. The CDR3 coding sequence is TGTGCCAGCAGTCCACAGGGGGGCACTGAAGCTTTCTTT.

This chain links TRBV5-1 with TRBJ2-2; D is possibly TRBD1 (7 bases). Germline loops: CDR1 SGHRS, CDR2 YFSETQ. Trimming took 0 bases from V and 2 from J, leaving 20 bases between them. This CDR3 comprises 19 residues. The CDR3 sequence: CASSLAVFVTGTNTGELFF. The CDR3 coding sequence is TGCGCCAGCAGCTTGGCCGTATTTGTGACAGGGACTAACACCGGGGAGCTGTTTTTT.

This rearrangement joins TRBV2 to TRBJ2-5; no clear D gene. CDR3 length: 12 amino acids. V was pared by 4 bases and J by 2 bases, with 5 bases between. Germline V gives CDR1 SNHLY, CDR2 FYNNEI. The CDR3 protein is CASSAFQETQYF. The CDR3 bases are TGTGCCAGCAGTGCATTTCAAGAGACCCAGTACTTC.